Listed here are 7 T cell receptor beta chains from one sample, sequenced in a study of identical twins. Each CDR3 protein gets one entry after TCRdb re-called the 5' RACE reads with MiXCR. Among some 440,000 distinct CDR3 sequences listed, around 24% were seen once. The sample also formed part of further work on T cells expressing NK-cell markers.

The sample taken for sequencing was CD4+ T cells sorted from blood. These receptors were taken from a woman younger than 30 in good health.

This rearrangement joins TRBV20-1 to TRBJ2-1; tentatively, D is TRBD2 (5 bases). The CDR3 has 14 residues. Germline-derived CDR1 and CDR2 are DFQATT and SNEGSKA (reference sequence). V was pared by 3 bases and J by 8 bases, with 17 bases between. Here the CDR3 DNA reads TGCAGTGCTAGGAGAAGGGAGTACGGAGATGAGCAGTTCTTC. It codes for CSARRREYGDEQFF.

Regarding this clonotype: A junction end diverges from the germline sequence, so it may reflect a read error. The V gene is TRBV3-1, the J gene TRBJ2-7; TRBD2 agrees at 7 bases. Germline V gives CDR1 LGHDT, CDR2 YNNKEL (reference sequence). There are 11 residues in the CDR3. The CDR3 sequence: CASSHRAGVSF. DNA for the CDR3: TGTGCCAGCAGCCATCGCGCGGGGGTGAGCTTC.

This chain links TRBV20-1 with TRBJ1-2; no clear D. Germline V gene sequence: CDR1 DFQATT, CDR2 SNEGSKA (reference sequence). The CDR3 is made up of 15 amino acids. V was cut by 4 bases and J by 3 bases, with 18 bases left in between. CDR3 DNA: TGCAGTGCTATGATTTTAGAGGGAACGGACTATGGCTACACCTTC. Residues: CSAMILEGTDYGYTF.

This clonotype was detected a few times. This chain uses TRBV20-1 with TRBJ1-1, with D unclear. Germline V lookup: CDR1 DFQATT, CDR2 SNEGSKA (reference sequence). V dropped 2 bases and J dropped 7 bases, with 5 bases sitting between them. The CDR3 has 10 amino acids. The CDR3 DNA is TGCAGTGCTAGACAGCATGAAGCTTTCTTT. This encodes CSARQHEAFF.

A few counts support this clonotype. The gene calls are TRBV6-2 or TRBV6-3 and TRBJ2-1; 9 nucleotides line up with TRBD2. Unmatched junction bases numbered 19, after V lost 10 bases and J lost 9 bases. This CDR3 is 16 amino acids long. Germline values: CDR1 MNHEY, CDR2 SVGEGT. CDR3 in DNA: TGTGCCACCGAACAAGGGCTAGCGGGACTTTCGGGTGAGCAGTTCTTC. Translation: CATEQGLAGLSGEQFF.

This clonotype came up a few times. V and J are TRBV12-3 or TRBV12-4 and TRBJ2-7; D possibly corresponds to TRBD1 (6 bases). Trimming took 2 bases from V and 1 from J, leaving 12 bases between them. The CDR3 has 15 amino acids. CDR3 in amino acids: CASSLTGSRSYEQYF. The CDR3 coding sequence is TGTGCCAGCAGTTTAACAGGGTCTAGGTCCTACGAGCAGTACTTC.

CDR3 amino acids: CASSMTKGTYEQYF. CDR3 DNA sequence: TGTGCCAGCAGCATGACTAAGGGCACCTACGAGCAGTACTTC. The chain links TRBV21-1 to TRBJ2-7; TRBD2 is the table's D call and was not checked against the DNA. TRBV21-1 is a known pseudogene. The CDR3 length is 14 residues.